This T cell receptor beta chain was sequenced for a study of a mutant IDH1 vaccine in newly diagnosed glioma. About this clone: Antigen: not known. The identical CDR3 is also encoded by other nucleotide sequences in the sample.

Time point indicated: week 47, end of study. Mutant IDH1 20-mer peptide, at 300 ug, made up each vaccine dose, with topical imiquimod. Using immunoSEQ multiplex PCR, the repertoire was profiled, and TCRdb retains in-frame clones only, with some absent. The sample lists tens of thousands of clones, roughly 89% occurring once. The V and J ends lost 6 bases and 5 bases, in that order; junction bases with no gene match: 0. Germline V gene sequence: CDR1 SNHLY, CDR2 FYNNEI. CDR3 length equals 12 residues. The chain recombines TRBV2 with TRBJ2-2, with 7 bases identical to TRBD2. Source: PBMCs, taken from a glioma patient whose treatment included an IDH1 peptide vaccine. The sequence derives from a man in his forties with glioma. The chain's CDR3 is CASRGGTGELFF. Written as DNA, the CDR3 is TGTGCCAGCAGGGGGGGGACCGGGGAGCTGTTTTTT.